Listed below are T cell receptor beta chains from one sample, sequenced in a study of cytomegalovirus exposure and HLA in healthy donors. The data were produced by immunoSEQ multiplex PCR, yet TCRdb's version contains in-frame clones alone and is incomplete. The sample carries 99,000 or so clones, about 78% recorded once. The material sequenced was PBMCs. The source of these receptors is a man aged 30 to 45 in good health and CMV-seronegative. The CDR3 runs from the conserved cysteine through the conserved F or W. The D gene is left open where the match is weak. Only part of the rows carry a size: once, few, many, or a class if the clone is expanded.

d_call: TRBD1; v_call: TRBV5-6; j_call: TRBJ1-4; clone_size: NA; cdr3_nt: TGTGCCAGCAGCTTGGCTACAGGGGGCCAAGAAAAACTGTTTTTT; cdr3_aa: CASSLATGGQEKLFF
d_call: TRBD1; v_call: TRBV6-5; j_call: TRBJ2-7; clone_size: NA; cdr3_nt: TGTGCCAGCACTCCAATATTGGGACAGACCTACGAGCAGTACTTC; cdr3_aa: CASTPILGQTYEQYF
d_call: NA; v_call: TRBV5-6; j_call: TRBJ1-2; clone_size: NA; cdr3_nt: TGTGCCAGCAGCTTGTCCAGCTATGGCTACACCTTC; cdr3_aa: CASSLSSYGYTF
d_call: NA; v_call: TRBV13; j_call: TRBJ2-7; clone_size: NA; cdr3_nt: TGTGCCAGCAGCTTTATGGGGCGCGAGCAGTACTTC; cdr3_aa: CASSFMGREQYF
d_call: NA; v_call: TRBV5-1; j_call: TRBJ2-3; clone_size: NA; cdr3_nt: TGCGCCAGCAGCTTGGGTCGAGCGGACCTCACAGATACGCAGTATTTT; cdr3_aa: CASSLGRADLTDTQYF
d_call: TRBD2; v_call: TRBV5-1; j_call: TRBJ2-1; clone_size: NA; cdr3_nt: TGCGCCAGCAGCTATACTAGCGGGGGGTACAATGAGCAGTTCTTC; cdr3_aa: CASSYTSGGYNEQFF
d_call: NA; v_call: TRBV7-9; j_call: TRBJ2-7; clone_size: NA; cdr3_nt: TGTGCCAGCAGCCCTACCACACGAGGGTCAAACTCCTACGAGCAGTACTTC; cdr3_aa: CASSPTTRGSNSYEQYF
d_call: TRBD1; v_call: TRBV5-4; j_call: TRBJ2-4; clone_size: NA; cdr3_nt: TGTGCCAGCAGCCCGATGACAGGGGTGGGAAACATTCAGTACTTC; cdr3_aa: CASSPMTGVGNIQYF
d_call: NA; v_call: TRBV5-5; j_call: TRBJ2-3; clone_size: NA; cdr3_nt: TGTGCCAGCAGCTTGATCCCAGTGGGCGATACGCAGTATTTT; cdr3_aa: CASSLIPVGDTQYF
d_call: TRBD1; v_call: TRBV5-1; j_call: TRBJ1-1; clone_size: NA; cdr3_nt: TGCGCCAGCCAAACCGGGACAGGGAGTACTGAAGCTTTCTTT; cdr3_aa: CASQTGTGSTEAFF
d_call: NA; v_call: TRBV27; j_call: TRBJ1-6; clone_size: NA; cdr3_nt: TGTGCCAGCAGTATAACAGGGTCACGGGTGCCCCTCCACTTT; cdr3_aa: CASSITGSRVPLHF
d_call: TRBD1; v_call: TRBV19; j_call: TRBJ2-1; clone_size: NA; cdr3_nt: TGTGCCAGTAGTGGACAGGGAAGAACCTACAATGAGCAGTTCTTC; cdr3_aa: CASSGQGRTYNEQFF
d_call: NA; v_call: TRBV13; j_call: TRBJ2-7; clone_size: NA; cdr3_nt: TGTGCCAGCAGCTCCGGACTCTCCTACGAGCAGTACTTC; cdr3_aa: CASSSGLSYEQYF
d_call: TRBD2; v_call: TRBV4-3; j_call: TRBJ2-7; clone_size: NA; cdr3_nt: TGCGCCAGCAGCCAAGAGGAATGGACTAGCGGGAGTAGAAGGGGCGAGCAGTACTTC; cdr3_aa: CASSQEEWTSGSRRGEQYF
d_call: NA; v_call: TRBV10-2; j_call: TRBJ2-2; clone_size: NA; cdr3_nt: TGCGCCAGCGTTTTCGCCGGGGAGCTGTTTTTT; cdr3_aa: CASVFAGELFF
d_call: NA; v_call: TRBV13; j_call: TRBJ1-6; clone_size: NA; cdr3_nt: TGTGCCAGCAGCTTAGAGTCAGGGAATAATTCACCCCTCCACTTT; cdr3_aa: CASSLESGNNSPLHF
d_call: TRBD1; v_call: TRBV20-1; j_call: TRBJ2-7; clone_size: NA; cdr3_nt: TGCAGTGCCCAGAGGGACAGATCCTGGCTCTTC; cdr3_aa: CSAQRDRSWLF
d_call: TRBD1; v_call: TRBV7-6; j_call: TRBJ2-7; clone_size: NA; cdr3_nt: TGTGCCAGCAGCCCCTGGGACAGGGGAGACTCCTACGAGCAGTACTTC; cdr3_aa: CASSPWDRGDSYEQYF
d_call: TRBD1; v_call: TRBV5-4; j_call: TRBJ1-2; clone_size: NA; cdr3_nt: TGTGCCAGCAGCCCAGACAGGGGGAGAGGCTACACCTTC; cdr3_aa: CASSPDRGRGYTF
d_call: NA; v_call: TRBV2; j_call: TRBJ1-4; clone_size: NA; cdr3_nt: TGTGCCAGCAGTGTCTTGGAGAAGCTGTTTTTT; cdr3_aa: CASSVLEKLFF
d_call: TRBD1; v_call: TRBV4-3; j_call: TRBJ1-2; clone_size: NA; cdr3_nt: TGCGCCAGCAGCCAAGATCTCAGGACAGGCGGCTATGGCTACACCTTC; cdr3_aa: CASSQDLRTGGYGYTF
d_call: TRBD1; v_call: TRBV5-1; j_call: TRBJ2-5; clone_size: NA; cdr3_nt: TGCGCCAGCAGCGCTACCTTTGGACAGGGCACTGAGAATCAAGAGACCCAGTACTTC; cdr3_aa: CASSATFGQGTENQETQYF
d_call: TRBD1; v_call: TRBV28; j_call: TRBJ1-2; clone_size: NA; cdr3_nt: TGTGCCAGCAGACCGTCGACAGGGGATGGCTATGGCTACACCTTC; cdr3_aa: CASRPSTGDGYGYTF
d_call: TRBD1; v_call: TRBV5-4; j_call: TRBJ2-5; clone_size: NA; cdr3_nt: TGTGCCAGCAGCTCCGGGACAGCTCAAGAGACCCAGTACTTC; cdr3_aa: CASSSGTAQETQYF
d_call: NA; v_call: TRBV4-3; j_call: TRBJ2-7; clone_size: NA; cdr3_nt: TGCGCCAGTGGGTACTTGGAGGGCGAGCAGTACTTC; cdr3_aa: CASGYLEGEQYF
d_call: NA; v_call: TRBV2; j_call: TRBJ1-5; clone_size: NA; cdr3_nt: TGTGCCAGCAGTGATCAGGGGACGCTGGGCAATCAGCCCCAGCATTTT; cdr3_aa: CASSDQGTLGNQPQHF
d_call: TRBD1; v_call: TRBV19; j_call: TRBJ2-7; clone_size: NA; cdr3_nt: TGTGCCAGTAGTATCGGGACAGGGTTTTTCGACGAGCAGTACTTC; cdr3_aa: CASSIGTGFFDEQYF
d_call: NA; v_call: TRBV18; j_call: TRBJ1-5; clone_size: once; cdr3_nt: TGTGCCAGCTCACCACCAGGGGCGAATAGCAATCAGCCCCAGCATTTT; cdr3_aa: CASSPPGANSNQPQHF
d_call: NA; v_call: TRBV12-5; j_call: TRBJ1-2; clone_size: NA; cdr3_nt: TGTGCTAGTGCCCCTCCCAGGGGTCTCGACTATGGCTACACCTTC; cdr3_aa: CASAPPRGLDYGYTF
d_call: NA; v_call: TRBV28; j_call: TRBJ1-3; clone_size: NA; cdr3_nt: TGTGCCAGCAGCCCACAGTTAGACAGTGGCTACGGAAACACCATATATTTT; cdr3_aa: CASSPQLDSGYGNTIYF
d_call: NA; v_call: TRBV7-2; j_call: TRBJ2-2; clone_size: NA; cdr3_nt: TGTGCCAGCAGCTCCGACAGCAGGGAGCTGTTTTTT; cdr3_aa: CASSSDSRELFF
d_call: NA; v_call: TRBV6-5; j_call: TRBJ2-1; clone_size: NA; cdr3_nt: TGTGCCAGCAGTTACGGCAGGGGCCGTTTCAATGAGCAGTTCTTC; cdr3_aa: CASSYGRGRFNEQFF
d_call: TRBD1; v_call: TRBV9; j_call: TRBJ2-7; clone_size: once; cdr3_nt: TGTGCCAGCAGCACAACCGGGACAGGAGACTACGAGCAGTACTTC; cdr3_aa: CASSTTGTGDYEQYF
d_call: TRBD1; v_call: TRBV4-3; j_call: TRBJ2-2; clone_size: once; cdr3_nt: TGCGCCAGCAGCCCAAGACAGGGGTCGAACACCGGGGAGCTGTTTTTT; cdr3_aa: CASSPRQGSNTGELFF
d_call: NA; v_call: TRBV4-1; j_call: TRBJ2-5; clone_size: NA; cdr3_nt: TGCGCCAGCAGCCAAGACGAGACATCCTCGGAGACCCAGTACTTC; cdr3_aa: CASSQDETSSETQYF
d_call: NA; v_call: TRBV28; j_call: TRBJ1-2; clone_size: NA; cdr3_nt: TGTGCCAGCACTTGGCCACTGAGCGGGGGCTACACCTTC; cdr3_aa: CASTWPLSGGYTF
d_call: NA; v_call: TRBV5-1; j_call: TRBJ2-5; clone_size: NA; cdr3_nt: TGCGCCAGCAGCTTGGATCCAGGAGGGGAGACCCAGTACTTC; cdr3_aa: CASSLDPGGETQYF
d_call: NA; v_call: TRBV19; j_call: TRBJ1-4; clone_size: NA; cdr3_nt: TGTGCCAGTAGTATAGCCTGGACGGCGGGTAATGAAAAACTGTTTTTT; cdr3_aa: CASSIAWTAGNEKLFF
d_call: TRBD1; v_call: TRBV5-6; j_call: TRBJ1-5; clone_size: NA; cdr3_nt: TGTGCCAGCAGCTTCGGACAGGACGGCCAGCCCCAGCATTTT; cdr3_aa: CASSFGQDGQPQHF
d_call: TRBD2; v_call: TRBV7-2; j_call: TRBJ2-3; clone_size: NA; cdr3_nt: TGTGCCAGCAGCTTACGGGCTAGCGGAACAGATACGCAGTATTTT; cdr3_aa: CASSLRASGTDTQYF
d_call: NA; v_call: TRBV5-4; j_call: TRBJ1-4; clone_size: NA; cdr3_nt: TGTGCCAGCAGTAACCAGGGTGTCGCAGAGGAAAAACTGTTTTTT; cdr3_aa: CASSNQGVAEEKLFF
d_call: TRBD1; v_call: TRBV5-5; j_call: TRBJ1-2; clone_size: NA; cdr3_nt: TGTGCCAGCAGCTTTGGACAGGGCAACTATGGCTACACCTTC; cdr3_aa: CASSFGQGNYGYTF
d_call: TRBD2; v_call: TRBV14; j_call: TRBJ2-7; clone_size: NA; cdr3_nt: TGTGCCAGCAGCCAAGGACTAGCGGGAGCGGTGATTTACGAGCAGTACTTC; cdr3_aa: CASSQGLAGAVIYEQYF
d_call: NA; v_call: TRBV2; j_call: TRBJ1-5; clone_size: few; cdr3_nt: TGTGCCAGCATTGGGCAGGGGAATCAGCCCCAGCATTTT; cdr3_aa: CASIGQGNQPQHF
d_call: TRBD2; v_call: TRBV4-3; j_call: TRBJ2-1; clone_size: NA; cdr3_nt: TGCGCCAGCAGCCAAGATCCAGCGGGAGGGTTCCTAAGTAGCCATGAGCAGTTCTTC; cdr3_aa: CASSQDPAGGFLSSHEQFF
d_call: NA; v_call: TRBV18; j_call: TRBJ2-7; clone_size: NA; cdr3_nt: TGTGCCAGCTCACCACCCCTCGGCGGAAGTTACGAGCAGTACTTC; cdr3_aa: CASSPPLGGSYEQYF
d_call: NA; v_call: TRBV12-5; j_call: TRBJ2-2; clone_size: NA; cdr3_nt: TGTGCTAGTGCCCCGCGTGGGGGGGGGCTGAACACCGGGGAGCTGTTTTTT; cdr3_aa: CASAPRGGGLNTGELFF
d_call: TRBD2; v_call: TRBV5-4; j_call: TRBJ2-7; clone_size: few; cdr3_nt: TGTGCCAGCAGCTCTTTGAAGGGAGGGCCCTACGAGCAGTACTTC; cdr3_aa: CASSSLKGGPYEQYF
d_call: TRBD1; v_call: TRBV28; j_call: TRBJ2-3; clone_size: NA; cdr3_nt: TGTGCCAGCAGTGTCTCGACAGGGGGCGTTGGTACAGATACGCAGTATTTT; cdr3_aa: CASSVSTGGVGTDTQYF
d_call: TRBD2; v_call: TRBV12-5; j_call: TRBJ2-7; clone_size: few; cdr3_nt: TGTGCTAGTGGTTTGCCCTGGTCCCCAGCGGGGGGGCCCTCCTACGAGCAGTACTTC; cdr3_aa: CASGLPWSPAGGPSYEQYF
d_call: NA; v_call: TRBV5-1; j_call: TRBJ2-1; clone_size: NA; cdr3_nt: TGCGCCAGCAGCTTGGTATCGGAGCAGTTCTTC; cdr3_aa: CASSLVSEQFF
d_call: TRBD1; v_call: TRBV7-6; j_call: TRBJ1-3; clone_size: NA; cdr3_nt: TGTGCCAGCAGCCTCGGGACAGGCGACTCTGGAAACACCATATATTTT; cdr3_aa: CASSLGTGDSGNTIYF
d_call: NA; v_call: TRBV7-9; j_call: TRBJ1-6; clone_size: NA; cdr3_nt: TGTGCCAGCAGCGTCTCAGTGCCACCCCTCCACTTT; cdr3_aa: CASSVSVPPLHF
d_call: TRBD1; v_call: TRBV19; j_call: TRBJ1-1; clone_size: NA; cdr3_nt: TGTGCCAGTAGTAAAACAGGGGCTCTATCGAACACTGAAGCTTTCTTT; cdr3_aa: CASSKTGALSNTEAFF
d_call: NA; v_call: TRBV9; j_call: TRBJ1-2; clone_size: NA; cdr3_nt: TGTGCCAGCAGCCACGGCCGGGTCAGGGGAACCTATGGCTACACCTTC; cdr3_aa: CASSHGRVRGTYGYTF
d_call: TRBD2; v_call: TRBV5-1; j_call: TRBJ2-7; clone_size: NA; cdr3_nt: TGCGCCAGCAGAACCAATAGCGGGAGATTTTACGAGCAGTACTTC; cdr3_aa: CASRTNSGRFYEQYF
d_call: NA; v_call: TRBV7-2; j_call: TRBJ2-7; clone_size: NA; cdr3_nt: TGTGCCAGCAGCTCCCGGAGGGGAGACTACGAGCAGTACTTC; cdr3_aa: CASSSRRGDYEQYF